This T cell receptor beta chain emerged from a study of PD-1 blockade in classical Hodgkin lymphoma. On the study more broadly: Patients received nivolumab 3 mg/kg intravenously every 2 weeks. Study conclusions and caveats: Complete responders matched newly diagnosed patients in baseline diversity. By C4D1, CD4+ diversity increased significantly, especially in complete responders.

The germline V and J ends were trimmed by 7 bases and 3 bases, with 11 bases remaining between them. The germline V gene encodes CDR1 MNHNS and CDR2 SASEGT. CDR3 length equals 13 residues. All patients relapsed after autologous stem cell transplantation, and brentuximab vedotin exposure varied. Points on this clone: No antigen is known for it.

Libraries were prepared by immunoSEQ multiplex PCR; TCRdb keeps only in-frame clonotypes and omits some of them. The sample yields 35,000 to 40,000 clones, around 88% seen once. The clonotype comes from a human donor with classical Hodgkin lymphoma. This specimen consisted of peripheral blood mononuclear cells (PBMCs), obtained before the second cycle of nivolumab. V usage is TRBV6-1 and J usage is TRBJ2-3, with D possibly being TRBD2 (5 bases). DNA of the CDR3: TGTGCCAGCAACGAGGGAGTAACAGATACGCAGTATTTT. Protein: CASNEGVTDTQYF.